This T cell receptor (beta chain) originates from a study of blood T cell repertoires in COVID-19. Study overall: Sources were T cells, B-cell-depleted T cells, or PBMCs; the material itself was cDNA or gDNA.

CDR3 length equals 14 residues. V gave up 3 bases and J gave up 3 bases; unmatched junction bases: 4. CDR1 is LNHNV and CDR2 is YYDKDF in the germline V gene (reference sequence). Some clones are missing from TCRdb's copy, which holds only in-frame ones; the method was immunoSEQ multiplex PCR. The sample has just over 300,000 clones, about 91% seen once. Residents of 24 US areas, aged about 18 to 95 years, made up the participants. Cohorts were assigned according to the clinical history that participants reported. Two negative PCRs, clearance, or symptom resolution were required of recovered Cohort 3 donors.

Material: PBMCs or T cells enriched from blood (not recorded which). The genes are TRBV15 and TRBJ1-2, with 7 bases lining up with TRBD1. This TCR was sampled from a woman in her 40s who had recovered from COVID-19. The CDR3 protein is CATSRDRFDYGYTF. For the CDR3, the DNA is TGTGCCACCAGCAGGGACAGGTTTGACTATGGCTACACCTTC. Using reference TRBV15 and TRBJ1-2 for the parts outside the CDR3, the full variable domain is DAMVIQNPRYQVTQFGKPVTLSCSQTLNHNVMYWYQQKSSQAPKLLFHYYDKDFNNEADTPDNFQSRRPNTSFCFLDIRSPGLGDTAMYLCATSRDRFDYGYTFGSGTRLTVV.